This entry lists 20 T cell receptor beta chains sequenced from one sample in a study of T-cell reconstitution after alpha-beta-depleted transplantation in children. The authors prepared the TCRbeta library with unique molecular identifiers. TCRdb re-analysed the PCR reads in MiXCR, keeping a single row per CDR3 protein. The table records approximately 210,000 distinct CDR3 sequences, more than 12% of them present only once. Specimen: PBMCs from the stem cell graft donor, collected from the stem cell graft. These receptors all come from a human donor who donated a stem cell graft to a child with acute lymphoblastic leukemia.

At least ten counts were recorded for this clonotype. The V call is TRBV4-2, the J call TRBJ2-7; 7 bases line up with TRBD2. Per germline, CDR1 LGHNA and CDR2 YNFKEQ. This CDR3 is 14 amino acids long. The V gene end was trimmed by 4 bases and the J gene end by 4 bases; junction bases not matched to a gene: 7. CDR3 protein: CASSPSWRGYEQYF. Written as DNA, the CDR3 is TGTGCCAGCAGCCCCTCCTGGCGGGGGTACGAGCAGTACTTC.

The V gene is TRBV12-3 or TRBV12-4, the J gene TRBJ2-5, with 8 nucleotides matching TRBD2. The CDR3 runs 12 residues. Trimming cost V 7 bases and J 5 bases; bases outside gene matches: 3. The CDR3 DNA reads TGTGCCAGCAACTCGGGGGGGGAGACCCAGTACTTC. It codes for CASNSGGETQYF.

This clonotype showed up many times. The chain employs TRBV29-1 and TRBJ2-1; perhaps TRBD2 as D (5 bases). Looked up from germline, CDR1 is SQVTM and CDR2 is ANQGSEA. V was cut by 0 bases and J by 3 bases, with 12 bases left in between. This CDR3 has 15 amino acids. As DNA, the CDR3 is TGCAGCGTTGAAGACCAATTTCGGGGCTACAATGAGCAGTTCTTC. This sequence encodes CSVEDQFRGYNEQFF.

This clonotype was detected only a few times. V usage is TRBV19 and J usage is TRBJ2-5; 8 positions agree with TRBD2. The CDR3 runs to 14 residues. The germline V gene encodes CDR1 LNHDA and CDR2 SQIVND (reference sequence). With 3 bases clipped from V and 7 bases from J, the junction kept 7 bases outside the gene matches. The CDR3 here is CASSMVAGPGTQYF. CDR3 DNA sequence: TGTGCCAGTAGTATGGTAGCGGGACCCGGGACCCAGTACTTC.

This clonotype was recorded at least ten times. The chain couples TRBV7-8 to TRBJ2-2; D ambiguous. With 2 bases removed from V and 9 bases from J, the gap between germline ends came to 4 bases. The CDR3 consists of 11 residues. Germline assignment: CDR1 SGHVS and CDR2 FQNEAQ. This CDR3 reads CASSLSRELFF. The CDR3 DNA reads TGTGCCAGCAGCTTATCAAGGGAGCTGTTTTTT.

For this clonotype: A much larger clone is a single base away; this may be a read error. The chain is built from TRBV5-1 and TRBJ2-1, with TRBD2 identical over 10 bases. With V trimmed by 6 bases and J by 5 bases, 8 bases remained unmatched. This CDR3 has 15 residues. Per the germline V gene, CDR1 is SGHRS and CDR2 is YFSETQ. CDR3 nucleotides: TGCGCCAGCACCACTAGCGGGACCTTCCACAATGAGCAGTTCTTC. Its protein product is CASTTSGTFHNEQFF. Full variable domain (missing parts from reference TRBV5-1 and TRBJ2-1): KAGVTQTPRYLIKTRGQQVTLSCSPISGHRSVSWYQQTPGQGLQFLFEYFSETQRNKGNFPGRFSGRQFSNSRSEMNVSTLELGDSALYLCASTTSGTFHNEQFFGPGTRLTVL.

This clonotype was picked up a small number of times. The chain recombines TRBV29-1 with TRBJ2-5; D not certain. Germline CDR1 SQVTM, CDR2 ANQGSEA. The CDR3 runs 10 residues. Trimming removed 0 bases at V and 14 bases at J, with 10 bases between. The CDR3 bases are TGCAGCGTTGAAGAGGAGCAGATTTACTTC. Translated: CSVEEEQIYF.

This clonotype was seen many times. This rearrangement joins TRBV7-9 to TRBJ2-7; the match to TRBD1 covers 8 bases. With 7 bases clipped from V and 7 bases from J, the junction kept 12 bases outside the gene matches. CDR3 size: 14 residues. Germline V CDR1 and CDR2: SEHNR, FQNEAQ (reference sequence). The CDR3 here is CASNNPDRVYEQYF. In nucleotides, the CDR3 is TGTGCCAGCAACAATCCGGACAGGGTCTATGAGCAGTACTTC.

This clonotype was found many times. This chain uses TRBV28 with TRBJ2-7; D could derive from TRBD1 or TRBD2 (6 bases each). Germline V gene lookup returns CDR1 MDHEN and CDR2 SYDVKM. The CDR3 runs to 15 residues. The V end was cut by 7 bases, the J end by 0 bases, with 16 bases between. As DNA, the CDR3 is TGTGCCAGCATTATGTCGAAGGGGGGCTCCTACGAGCAGTACTTC. Translation: CASIMSKGGSYEQYF.

This clonotype was counted ten times or more. The chain is built from TRBV7-2 and TRBJ1-2; TRBD1 matches 7 bases. The CDR3 is 14 residues long. Germline V lookup: CDR1 SGHTA, CDR2 FQGNSA. The ends lost 1 base at V and 8 bases at J; junction bases unmatched: 7. The chain's CDR3 is CASSLGGGGRGYTF. The CDR3 nucleotides read TGTGCCAGCAGCTTAGGAGGGGGCGGAAGGGGCTACACCTTC. Filled out from reference TRBV7-2 and TRBJ1-2, the complete variable domain reads GAGVSQSPSNKVTEKGKDVELRCDPISGHTALYWYRQSLGQGLEFLIYFQGNSAPDKSGLPSDRFSAERTGGSVSTLTIQRTQQEDSAVYLCASSLGGGGRGYTFGSGTRLTVV.

The chain uses TRBV5-1 and TRBJ2-3; 7 bases align to TRBD1. The ends lost 4 bases at V and 4 bases at J; junction bases unmatched: 9. Germline CDR1 SGHRS, CDR2 YFSETQ. This CDR3 comprises 15 residues. The DNA for the CDR3 is TGCGCCAGCAGCCTTTCCTCCGGGACAGCAGATACGCAGTATTTT. It codes for CASSLSSGTADTQYF.

Many counts were recorded for this clonotype. The chain employs TRBV5-1 and TRBJ2-7, with 8 bases fitting TRBD1. CDR3 length: 15 residues. The junction had 5 bases not matched to a gene; V was cut back by 0 bases and J by 3 bases. Germline loops: CDR1 SGHRS, CDR2 YFSETQ. The CDR3 region is CASSLEVDRGYEQYF. In DNA, the CDR3 is TGCGCCAGCAGCTTGGAGGTAGACAGGGGCTACGAGCAGTACTTC.

This clonotype appeared many times. For the CDR3, the DNA is TGTGCCAGCAGCCAAGGGCCGACTAGAGGAGAGACCCAGTACTTC. Its translation: CASSQGPTRGETQYF. The chain links TRBV3-1 to TRBJ2-5; a possible D gene is TRBD2 (6 bases). The V end lost 1 base, the J end lost 4 bases, and 13 bases lay between the germline ends. CDR1 and CDR2 (germline): LGHDT, YNNKEL (reference sequence). The CDR3 has 15 amino acids.

The rearrangement links TRBV20-1 to TRBJ2-7, with 11 bases aligning to TRBD1. Looked up from germline, CDR1 is DFQATT and CDR2 is SNEGSKA (reference sequence). This CDR3 spans 13 amino acids. Trimming removed 6 bases from V and 5 bases from J; junction bases left unmatched: 6. CDR3 protein: CSAGQGAKDEQYF. In DNA form, the CDR3 reads TGCAGTGCAGGACAGGGGGCAAAAGACGAGCAGTACTTC.

This clonotype was picked up many times. The gene calls are TRBV9 and TRBJ1-3; D is uncertain. The germline V gene encodes CDR1 SGDLS and CDR2 YYNGEE. This CDR3 has 14 residues. V dropped 4 bases and J dropped 0 bases, with 8 bases sitting between them. The CDR3 sequence: CASSRSNSGNTIYF. The CDR3 DNA reads as TGTGCCAGCAGCCGATCAAACTCTGGAAACACCATATATTTT. The full variable domain, with the rest looked up from reference TRBV9 and TRBJ1-3, is DSGVTQTPKHLITATGQRVTLRCSPRSGDLSVYWYQQSLDQGLQFLIQYYNGEERAKGNILERFSAQQFPDLHSELNLSSLELGDSALYFCASSRSNSGNTIYFGEGSWLTVV.

This clonotype came up many times. The rearrangement joins TRBV5-1 to TRBJ2-5; 11 bases are shared with TRBD2. With V trimmed by 4 bases and J by 6 bases, 11 bases remained unmatched. CDR1 is SGHRS and CDR2 is YFSETQ in the germline V gene. The CDR3 consists of 16 residues. The CDR3 spells CASSPVAGGGTKTQYF. CDR3 bases: TGCGCCAGCAGCCCCGTAGCGGGAGGGGGAACCAAGACCCAGTACTTC.

This clonotype was seen ten or more times. This chain uses TRBV20-1 with TRBJ2-5; D is unclear. CDR1 is DFQATT, CDR2 SNEGSKA, per germline (reference sequence). The CDR3 extends over 15 amino acids. V lost 0 bases to trimming and J lost 3 bases, with 14 bases between them. The CDR3 DNA reads as TGCAGTGCTAGAGAAAGTTCTGGGCTTAAAGAGACCCAGTACTTC. Protein product: CSARESSGLKETQYF.

This clonotype was seen at least ten times. The chain combines TRBV20-1 with TRBJ2-3, with D hard to call. The CDR3 sequence is 12 residues long. Germline CDR1 reads DFQATT; CDR2 reads SNEGSKA (reference sequence). V lost 4 bases and J lost 2, with 7 bases in between. This CDR3 is CSAMKPTDTQYF. The DNA of the CDR3 is TGCAGTGCTATGAAACCCACAGATACGCAGTATTTT.

In its sample, this clonotype was seen many times. This chain links TRBV12-3 or TRBV12-4 with TRBJ2-6, with D tentatively TRBD2 (5 bases). The CDR3 has 15 residues. Trimming took 5 bases from V and 0 from J, leaving 8 bases between them. The CDR3: CASSPEVSGANVLTF. The CDR3 DNA reads TGTGCCAGCAGTCCGGAGGTCTCTGGGGCCAACGTCCTGACTTTC.

This clonotype was counted ten times or more. The chain couples TRBV27 to TRBJ2-2; D uncertain. The V gene's germline CDR1 is MNHEY and CDR2 SMNVEV (reference sequence). V was shortened by 5 bases and J by 6 bases, with 7 bases between the two germline ends. The CDR3 is made up of 12 amino acids. The CDR3 bases are TGTGCCAGCAGTCGCACAGCCGGGGAGCTGTTTTTT. Amino acids: CASSRTAGELFF.